The clone carrying this T cell receptor beta chain was seen many times. Its target is not known. In the library, individual cDNA molecules carried attached unique molecular identifiers. TCRdb reprocessed the 5' RACE reads via MiXCR and lists one record per CDR3 protein. The table has 35,000 to 45,000 distinct CDR3 sequences, 3% to 4.5% seen once. CDR3 length: 19 amino acids. Germline V gene sequence: CDR1 SGHAT, CDR2 FQNNGV. Trimming took 1 base from V and 1 from J, leaving 21 bases between them. The sample originates from a study of early T cells in non-severe SARS-CoV-2 infection. About the research overall: Unsorted whole-blood RNA was sequenced in bulk, leaving chains unpaired.

Notes on the study in general: Matching results from VDJdb favored anti-spike CD8 responses, leaving private and CD4 specificities undetected.

This TCR was recovered from an adult who was a healthcare worker with PCR-confirmed SARS-CoV-2 infection or an uninfected control (not recorded which). The chain combines TRBV11-2 with TRBJ2-3; D may correspond to TRBD1 or TRBD2 (5 bases each). What was sequenced was whole blood. CDR3 region: CASSLVPRAAGLGTDTQYF. The CDR3 DNA is TGTGCCAGCAGCTTAGTACCGCGGGCGGCAGGGCTTGGCACAGATACGCAGTATTTT.